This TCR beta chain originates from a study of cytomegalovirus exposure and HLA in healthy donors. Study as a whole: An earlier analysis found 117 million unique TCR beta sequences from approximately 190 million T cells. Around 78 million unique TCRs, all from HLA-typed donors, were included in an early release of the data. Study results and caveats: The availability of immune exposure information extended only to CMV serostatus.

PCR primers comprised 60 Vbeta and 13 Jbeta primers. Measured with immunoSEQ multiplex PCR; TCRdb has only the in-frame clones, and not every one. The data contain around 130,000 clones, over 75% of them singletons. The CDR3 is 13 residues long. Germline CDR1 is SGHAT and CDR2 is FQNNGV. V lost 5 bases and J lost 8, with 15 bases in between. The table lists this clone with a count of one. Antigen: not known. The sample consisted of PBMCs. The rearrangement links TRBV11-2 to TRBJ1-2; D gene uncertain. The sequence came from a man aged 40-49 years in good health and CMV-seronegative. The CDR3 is CASSDGPSGGYTF. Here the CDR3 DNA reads TGTGCCAGCAGCGACGGGCCGTCGGGAGGCTACACCTTC.